Detailed here is one T cell receptor beta chain. RNA totalling about 0.45 to 1 ug underwent reverse transcription with random hexamers. One entry per CDR3 protein results from TCRdb running MiXCR on the immunoSEQ multiplex PCR reads. The data contain 150,000 to 200,000 distinct CDR3 sequences, around 96% of them singletons. This specimen belongs to a study of CD8 T cells in Susac syndrome. J lost 4 bases, V lost 5 bases, and 5 bases had no gene match. Per germline, CDR1 DFQATT and CDR2 SNEGSKA (reference sequence). The CDR3 length is 15 residues. The rearrangement uses TRBV20-1 and TRBJ2-6; TRBD1 matches 10 bases. The sequence was collected from a human donor in good health. The sequencing sample was made of CD4+ T cells from PBMCs. The CDR3 here is CSAVGQGSGANVLTF. As DNA, the CDR3 is TGCAGTGCTGTGGGACAGGGGTCCGGGGCCAACGTCCTGACTTTC.